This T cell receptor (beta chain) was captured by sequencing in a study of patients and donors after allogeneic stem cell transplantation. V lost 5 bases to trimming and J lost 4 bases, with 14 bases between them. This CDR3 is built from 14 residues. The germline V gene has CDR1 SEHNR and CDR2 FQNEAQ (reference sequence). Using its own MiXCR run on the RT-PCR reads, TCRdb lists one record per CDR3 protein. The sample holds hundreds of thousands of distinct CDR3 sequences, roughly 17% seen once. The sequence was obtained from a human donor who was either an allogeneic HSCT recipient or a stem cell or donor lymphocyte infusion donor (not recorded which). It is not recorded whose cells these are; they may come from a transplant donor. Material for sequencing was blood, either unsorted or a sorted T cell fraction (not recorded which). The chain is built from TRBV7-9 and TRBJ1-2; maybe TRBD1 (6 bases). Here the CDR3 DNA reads TGTGCCAGCAGCGCCGGACAGCCCCTCTATGGCTACACCTTC. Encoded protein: CASSAGQPLYGYTF.